This is a list of T cell receptor beta chains from one sample in a study of response to subunit inactivated influenza vaccine. In TCRdb, the RT-PCR reads were re-called with MiXCR into one record per CDR3 protein. Of 800,000 to 1,000,000 distinct CDR3 sequences listed, over 20% are singletons. This specimen consisted of PBMCs from blood, obtained roughly 5 days after vaccination. The receptor source for this set is a man aged 45 to 65 who received an inactivated influenza vaccine. Each CDR3 is given with its conserved first and last residue.

v_call	cdr3_aa
TRBV20-1	CSARDLTGNYGYTF
TRBV4-2	CASSQVRGEDQPQHF
TRBV10-3	CAISGRTGAEAFF
TRBV12-3/TRBV12-4	CASSGGTGNIYF
TRBV4-3	CASSQGRAGGYEQYF
TRBV7-2	CASSLSVYNSPLHF
TRBV5-6	CASSSGQGRDQPQHF
TRBV7-8	CASSLAGVVQETQYF
TRBV10-3	CAISESAGGTETQYF
TRBV12-3/TRBV12-4	CASSFHPSSSYNEQFF
TRBV7-9	CASSPKGLEQYF
TRBV20-1	CSATGTSYSNQPQHF